This TCR beta chain emerged from a study of shared clonotypes between healthy human individuals. The overall study: CD4 naive and memory got three plates each, CD8 naive two, CD8 memory one.

The study, taken as a whole, reports: The study found roughly 5% of naive CD4 clonotypes shared across a handful of donors. It was expected that sequencing depth would affect clonotype sharing among donors.

CD45RO-negative CD8 cells positively selected for CCR7 made up the naive population, which excluded terminally differentiated effector memory CD45RA+ cells. Donors, healthy HIV-negative adults, lacked recent acute infections or vaccinations. The ends were cut back, 4 bases at V and 4 bases at J, with 16 bases in the middle. CDR1 is SGHDN, CDR2 FVKESK, per germline. This CDR3 has 15 residues. A note on this clone: As yet, its antigen is unknown.

Data came from immunoSEQ multiplex PCR; TCRdb stores just in-frame clones and leaves some out. Of about 2,200,000 clones in the sample, roughly 91% were seen once. Sequencing input: naive CD8+ T cells from PBMCs. This TCR was recovered from a man younger than 35 in good health. Some clones in this sample may be carry-over from other donors' samples. The V gene is TRBV14, the J gene TRBJ1-2; maybe TRBD1 (6 bases). DNA of the CDR3: TGTGCCAGCAGCCGACGAAGGGGGACTTCCTATGGCTACACCTTC. As protein: CASSRRRGTSYGYTF.